This T cell receptor (beta chain) was identified during a study of T cell repertoires in cytomegalovirus infection (dated by TCRdb to between 2017 and 2020). Regarding the complete study: Peptide stimulations targeted recently identified HLA-C-restricted CMV epitopes, whose presentation resists viral immunomodulation, together with well-studied HLA-B-restricted epitopes. Donor HLA type was relevant to the analysis, because carriage of CMV infection together with the matching HLA type was indicated by public TCR beta signatures.

These reads were obtained on an Illumina HiSeq 1500. The public reads were reanalyzed by TCRdb: fastp trimming at Q25, MiXCR alignment, in-frame beta chains only. For every CDR3 protein sequence, its rows merge into one entry that carries the most common genes and DNA. Across this sample there are fewer than 70,000 distinct CDR3 sequences, with approximately 30% seen only once. The top ten constitute 50% to 65% of the sample. The full study reports these points: Carriers of CMV infection plus the relevant HLA type were discriminated by the cumulative frequency of public TCR beta family members in the study cohort and in an independent approximately 340-donor cohort. The ex vivo response was dominated by HLA-C-restricted CMV-specific TCR beta clonotypes, which also provided the single most frequent clonotype in two of eight donors.

Trimming takes 8 bases off V and 4 bases off J; junction bases not matched to a gene: 1. CDR1 and CDR2 (LNHNV, YYDKDF) derive from the germline V gene (reference sequence). The CDR3 has 13 amino acids, counting the end cysteine and phenylalanine. CDR3 DNA only is kept here, 39 bases in frame from base 1. The sample's treatment or condition, from its label and the paper: in vitro stimulation with specific CMV peptide epitopes to enrich CMV-specific T cells. A word on this clonotype: Its cognate antigen has yet to be identified. No much larger clonotype is one base removed from it; base qualities were not supplied.

The rearranged segments are TRBV15 and TRBJ2-5; 13 junctional bases match TRBD2. The sequence was collected from a human donor in good health (CMV status not recorded). Some clones in this sample may be carry-over from other donors' samples. The material was CD8+ T cells from cultured PBMCs, obtained from culture after CMV antigen stimulation. In nucleotides, the sequence is TGTGCCACCCGGACTAGCGGGAGAGAGACCCAGTACTTC. Translated, it gives CATRTSGRETQYF.